The 21 T cell receptor beta chains below were found in one sample sequenced in a study of blood T cell repertoires in COVID-19. The protocol was immunoSEQ multiplex PCR, while the TCRdb copy is restricted to in-frame clones and leaves out a portion. The sample lists approximately 150,000 clones; roughly 87% were seen once. The sample comprised peripheral blood. These receptors all stem from a woman between 50 and 59 years old with acute or convalescent COVID-19.

The rearrangement joins TRBV24-1 to TRBJ1-5; D is perhaps TRBD1 (5 bases). The CDR3 totals 15 residues. V lost 3 bases, J lost 0 bases, and 8 bases lay in between. Germline values: CDR1 KGHDR, CDR2 SFDVKD. For the CDR3, the DNA is TGTGCCACCAGTGATACGACAGCTAGCAATCAGCCCCAGCATTTT. Protein: CATSDTTASNQPQHF.

The chain recombines TRBV19 with TRBJ2-3, with D tentatively TRBD2 (6 bases). The V end was cut by 4 bases, the J end by 1 base, with 9 bases between. The germline gives CDR1 LNHDA, CDR2 SQIVND (reference sequence). This CDR3 region has 14 residues. The chain's CDR3 is CASSNGGGTDTQYF. The CDR3 DNA reads TGTGCCAGTAGTAACGGGGGAGGCACAGATACGCAGTATTTT.

This chain uses TRBV6-5 with TRBJ2-7; possible D gene TRBD1, 7 bases. V lost 0 bases, J lost 6 bases, and 9 bases lay in between. Germline-derived CDR1 and CDR2 are MNHEY and SVGAGI. CDR3 length: 13 residues. The CDR3 here is CASSYSQGGEQYF. The CDR3 nucleotides read TGTGCCAGCAGTTACTCCCAGGGGGGCGAGCAGTACTTC.

This rearrangement joins TRBV6-5 to TRBJ2-3, with TRBD2 as a possible D gene (6 bases). CDR1 is MNHEY, CDR2 SVGAGI, per germline. There are 15 residues in the CDR3. The V end lost 7 bases, the J end lost 2 bases, and 16 bases lay between the germline ends. This CDR3 is CASTQLAPATDTQYF. In DNA, the CDR3 is TGTGCCAGCACCCAGCTAGCGCCTGCCACAGATACGCAGTATTTT.

This chain connects TRBV4-1 to TRBJ1-2; 10 bases are a match to TRBD1. V was pared by 4 bases and J by 7 bases, with 9 bases of the junction left unmatched. Per the germline V gene, CDR1 is MGHRA and CDR2 is YSYEKL. The length of the CDR3 is 15 residues. This CDR3 is CASSLPRQGAGGYTF. The CDR3 nucleotides are TGCGCCAGCAGCCTACCTAGACAGGGGGCGGGTGGCTACACCTTC.

The table lists this clone with a count of one. The chain is built from TRBV14 and TRBJ1-4, with D unresolved. CDR1 is SGHDN, CDR2 FVKESK, per germline. CDR3 size: 14 residues. With 1 base removed from V and 7 bases from J, the gap between germline ends came to 10 bases. For the CDR3, the DNA is TGTGCCAGCAGCCAAGGAGGAGCCCTTGAAAAACTGTTTTTT. It yields the protein CASSQGGALEKLFF.

With regard to this clone: Different DNA sequences within this sample yield the same CDR3. CDR3 nucleotide sequence: TGTGCCAGCAGCTTAGGGCAGACGAACACTGAAGCTTTCTTT. It encodes CASSLGQTNTEAFF. V usage is TRBV7-3 and J usage is TRBJ1-1; no clear D. V was pared by 2 bases and J by 1 base, with 8 bases between. The CDR3 consists of 14 residues. Germline V gene lookup returns CDR1 SGHTA and CDR2 FQGTGA.

This clone was picked up a small number of times. The gene calls are TRBV2 and TRBJ1-4; 8 bases match TRBD1. The length of the CDR3 is 14 residues. After removal of 4 bases from V and 7 bases from J, the junction contained 5 bases not matched to a gene. Germline V gene lookup returns CDR1 SNHLY and CDR2 FYNNEI. The CDR3 DNA reads TGTGCCAGCAGTGGGACAGGGCGCATTGAAAAACTGTTTTTT. Translated: CASSGTGRIEKLFF.

V gene TRBV6-5 combines with J gene TRBJ1-5; D is uncertain. The CDR3 contains 13 residues. V lost 6 bases to trimming and J lost 3 bases, with 9 bases between them. CDR1 and CDR2 from the germline V gene are MNHEY and SVGAGI. CDR3 loop: CASREQFNQPQHF. The CDR3 coding sequence is TGTGCCAGCAGGGAGCAGTTCAATCAGCCCCAGCATTTT.

CDR3 bases: TGTGCCAGTAGTATAGCCATGGGGGGTCAGAATCAGCCCCAGCATTTT. Translated, it gives CASSIAMGGQNQPQHF. J is TRBJ1-5 and V is TRBV19; TRBD1 might be the D (5 bases). Germline V gene lookup returns CDR1 LNHDA and CDR2 SQIVND (reference sequence). The length of the CDR3 is 16 residues. Trimming shortened V by 1 base and J by 4 bases, and 14 bases separated the two germline ends.

V is TRBV29-1 and J is TRBJ2-1, with D unresolved. The germline gives CDR1 SQVTM, CDR2 ANQGSEA. The CDR3 consists of 13 residues. Trimming removed 4 bases at V and 5 bases at J, with 12 bases between. CDR3 amino acids: CSVASGWDNEQFF. The CDR3 DNA reads as TGCAGCGTTGCGTCGGGTTGGGACAATGAGCAGTTCTTC.

The rearrangement joins TRBV7-9 to TRBJ2-7; TRBD1 agrees at 10 bases. The V gene end was trimmed by 5 bases and the J gene end by 6 bases; junction bases not matched to a gene: 10. Germline values: CDR1 SEHNR, CDR2 FQNEAQ (reference sequence). The CDR3 is 15 residues long. For the CDR3, the DNA is TGTGCCAGCAGCCGAACCGGGACAGGGGAATCCGAGCAGTACTTC. Residues: CASSRTGTGESEQYF. Filled out from reference TRBV7-9 and TRBJ2-7, the complete variable domain reads DTGVSQNPRHKITKRGQNVTFRCDPISEHNRLYWYRQTLGQGPEFLTYFQNEAQLEKSRLLSDRFSAERPKGSFSTLEIQRTEQGDSAMYLCASSRTGTGESEQYFGPGTRLTVT.

The chain carries TRBV11-3 and TRBJ2-2; 9 bases map to TRBD1. Germline CDR1 SGHNT, CDR2 YENEEA. Trimming cost V 4 bases and J 3 bases; bases outside gene matches: 3. The CDR3 is 15 amino acids. Written as DNA, the CDR3 is TGTGCCAGCAGCTCGGGACAGGGTTACACCGGGGAGCTGTTTTTT. Amino acid sequence: CASSSGQGYTGELFF. Combining the CDR3 with reference TRBV11-3 and TRBJ2-2 gives the whole variable domain EAGVVQSPRYKIIEKKQPVAFWCNPISGHNTLYWYLQNLGQGPELLIRYENEEAVDDSQLPKDRFSAERLKGVDSTLKIQPAELGDSAVYLCASSSGQGYTGELFFGEGSRLTVL.

This chain joins TRBV5-1 and TRBJ1-1; TRBD1 is a possible D gene (5 bases). Looked up from germline, CDR1 is SGHRS and CDR2 is YFSETQ. V was shortened by 5 bases and J by 0 bases, with 17 bases between the two germline ends. This CDR3 has 16 amino acids. The CDR3 is CASRVRDYSMNTEAFF. The DNA for the CDR3 is TGCGCCAGCAGAGTTAGGGACTACTCCATGAACACTGAAGCTTTCTTT.

CDR3 region: CASSPTPQGTEAFF. For the CDR3, the DNA is TGTGCCAGCAGCCCCACGCCACAGGGGACTGAAGCTTTCTTT. The V call is TRBV3-1 (or the pseudogene TRBV3-2), the J call TRBJ1-1, with TRBD1 matching over 7 bases. The germline CDR1 and CDR2 sequences are LGHDT and YNNKEL (reference sequence). The CDR3 loop spans 14 amino acids. Losses at the gene ends were 4 bases for V and 5 bases for J; bases not matched to a gene: 7.

J is TRBJ2-5 and V is TRBV5-1; D unclear. V lost 0 bases and J 1 base, leaving 7 bases between the germline ends. The CDR3 totals 14 residues. From germline, CDR1 is SGHRS and CDR2 YFSETQ. In nucleotides, the CDR3 is TGCGCCAGCAGCTTGGTGCGGCCCCAAGAGACCCAGTACTTC. Amino acid sequence: CASSLVRPQETQYF.

This clone came up once. J is TRBJ2-7 and V is TRBV6-6; TRBD1 aligns across 8 bases. Per the germline V gene, CDR1 is MNHNY and CDR2 is SVGAGI (reference sequence). The CDR3 is 15 amino acids. Unmatched junction bases numbered 7, after V lost 4 bases and J lost 2 bases. The CDR3: CASSSTGTGTYEQYF. DNA of the CDR3: TGTGCCAGCAGTTCCACCGGGACAGGAACCTACGAGCAGTACTTC.

The V gene is TRBV5-1, the J gene TRBJ1-1, with D unresolved. Germline V gives CDR1 SGHRS, CDR2 YFSETQ. The CDR3 has 14 residues. The V end lost 0 bases, the J end lost 3 bases, and 9 bases lay between the germline ends. Here the CDR3 reads CASSLAKEYTEAFF. Here the CDR3 DNA reads TGCGCCAGCAGCTTGGCCAAGGAGTACACTGAAGCTTTCTTT.

The chain is built from TRBV5-1 and TRBJ1-1; 8 bases align to TRBD1. V was clipped by 6 bases and J by 1 base; unmatched bases: 17. Germline CDR1 is SGHRS and CDR2 is YFSETQ. This CDR3 contains 18 residues. CDR3 residues: CASIPGAGGFYGNTEAFF. In DNA form, the CDR3 reads TGCGCCAGCATCCCGGGGGCAGGGGGCTTTTATGGGAACACTGAAGCTTTCTTT.

CDR3: CASSYGSGGAGDTQYF. Written as DNA, the CDR3 is TGTGCCAGCAGCTATGGAAGCGGGGGGGCGGGAGATACGCAGTATTTT. The chain couples TRBV5-6 to TRBJ2-3, with 10 bases lining up with TRBD2. The CDR3 consists of 16 residues. Germline values: CDR1 SGHDT, CDR2 YYEEEE. The ends lost 3 bases at V and 5 bases at J; junction bases unmatched: 9.

V usage is TRBV24-1 and J usage is TRBJ1-2, with D perhaps TRBD1 (5 bases). In germline, CDR1 is KGHDR, CDR2 SFDVKD. The V gene lost 6 bases and the J gene lost 5 bases, with 12 bases spanning the gap. CDR3 length: 13 residues. For the CDR3, the DNA is TGTGCCACCAGTCCCCCCCAGGGATATGGCTACACCTTC. It specifies CATSPPQGYGYTF.